This T cell receptor (beta chain) was captured by sequencing in a study of regulatory T cells in long-lasting Graves disease. Time point of the sample: newly diagnosed GD, antithyroid drugs for less than 3 months. The TCR library was made from RNA that had been extracted from PBMCs in TRIzol. This clonotype was found many times. Building the TCR beta libraries relied on iRepertoire HTBI primers, and CDR3 regions underwent Arm-PCR. TCRdb processed the multiplex PCR reads anew with MiXCR; each CDR3 protein has one entry. The sample has about 540,000 distinct CDR3 sequences, 13% seen once. A further study also used this sample, focusing on T cells in Graves' hyperthyroidism and ophthalmopathy. That work adds: Ophthalmopathy cases were set apart from stable hyperthyroidism by a 13 V-J model.

Sequencing was performed on peripheral blood mononuclear cells (PBMCs), taken at new diagnosis, from a patient treated with antithyroid drugs. This sequence originates from a man younger than 45 with Graves disease.

CDR3 coding DNA: TGTGCCAGCAGTTTCGGGACGACCCTATACGAGCAGTACTTC. Translating it yields CASSFGTTLYEQYF. This chain links TRBV28 with TRBJ2-7; D might be TRBD1 or TRBD2, each matching 5 bases. This CDR3 has 14 residues. Trimming left V 3 bases short and J 4 bases short, with 13 bases between. Germline-derived CDR1 and CDR2 are MDHEN and SYDVKM.